Listed below are T cell receptor beta chains from one sample, sequenced in a study of early stage breast cancer tumors. The method was immunoSEQ multiplex PCR; TCRdb's version includes in-frame clones alone and lacks a portion of them. Seen here are 11,000 to 15,000 clones, around three quarters observed once, and the top ten hold 7.5% to 8%. Input material: normal breast tissue next to the tumor. The receptors were gathered from a person in their fifties with breast cancer. Each CDR3 is given with its conserved first and last residue. D genes are given only for firm matches. The listing skips clone size in some rows; elsewhere it reads once, few, many or a size class.

j_gene,v_gene,d_gene,abundance,CDR3aa,CDR3nt
TRBJ2-5,TRBV20-1,-,-,CSAREETQYF,TGCAGTGCTAGAGAAGAGACCCAGTACTTC
TRBJ2-5,TRBV7-9,-,-,CASSQVAIRETQYF,TGTGCCAGCAGCCAGGTGGCTATCCGGGAGACCCAGTACTTC
TRBJ1-4,TRBV5-1,-,-,CASRGGQPSTGEKLFF,TGCGCCAGCAGGGGCGGACAGCCCTCCACAGGTGAAAAACTGTTTTTT
TRBJ1-3,TRBV10-1,-,-,CASSDGTSNSGNTIYF,TGCGCCAGCAGTGATGGGACCTCTAACTCTGGAAACACCATATATTTT
TRBJ1-3,TRBV6-5,-,-,CASSYSRQAAGNTIYF,TGTGCCAGCAGTTACTCGAGACAGGCGGCTGGAAACACCATATATTTT
TRBJ2-3,TRBV5-1,-,-,CASSWRGGSTDTQYF,TGCGCCAGCAGCTGGAGGGGCGGGAGCACAGATACGCAGTATTTT
TRBJ2-5,TRBV7-9,-,-,CASSPKETQYF,TGTGCCAGCAGCCCCAAGGAGACCCAGTACTTC
TRBJ1-2,TRBV6-1,TRBD1,once,CATNLVLGDSYGYTF,TGTGCCACCAATTTAGTACTCGGGGACAGCTATGGCTACACCTTC
TRBJ2-3,TRBV7-9,-,-,CASSLRKAASTDTQYF,TGTGCCAGCAGCTTAAGGAAGGCAGCTAGCACAGATACGCAGTATTTT
TRBJ2-3,TRBV29-1,TRBD2,-,CSVEVAGGSDTQYF,TGCAGCGTGGAAGTAGCGGGAGGCTCAGATACGCAGTATTTT
TRBJ2-2,TRBV29-1,TRBD2,few,CSVGGRDTGELFF,TGCAGCGTTGGCGGGAGGGACACCGGGGAGCTGTTTTTT
TRBJ2-1,TRBV5-4,-,-,CASSSGRYNEQFF,TGTGCCAGCAGCTCGGGACGGTACAATGAGCAGTTCTTC
TRBJ2-2,TRBV5-1,TRBD2,-,CASSLLSLAGGNTGELFF,TGCGCCAGCAGCTTGCTGTCACTAGCGGGAGGAAATACCGGGGAGCTGTTTTTT
TRBJ2-1,TRBV27,-,-,CASSLSRGNEQFF,TGTGCCAGCAGTTTATCCCGGGGGAATGAGCAGTTCTTC
TRBJ1-3,TRBV6-1,-,-,CASRGQGSGNTIYF,TGTGCCAGCAGGGGGCAGGGATCTGGAAACACCATATATTTT
TRBJ2-1,TRBV7-2,TRBD2,-,CASSLRPTSARVNEQFF,TGTGCCAGCAGCTTAAGGCCCACTAGCGCGAGGGTGAATGAGCAGTTCTTC
TRBJ2-1,TRBV19,TRBD2,-,CASRRELAGGSYNEQFF,TGTGCCAGTAGGAGAGAATTAGCGGGAGGGTCGTACAATGAGCAGTTCTTC
TRBJ2-7,TRBV7-8,TRBD2,-,CASSLWGGSYEQYF,TGTGCCAGCAGCTTGTGGGGGGGGTCCTACGAGCAGTACTTC
TRBJ2-1,TRBV11-3,TRBD1,-,CASSLGQNNNEQFF,TGTGCCAGCAGCTTGGGACAGAATAACAATGAGCAGTTCTTC
TRBJ2-5,TRBV7-2,TRBD2,-,CASSLSSGEGLETQYF,TGTGCCAGCAGCTTATCATCCGGGGAGGGGTTAGAGACCCAGTACTTC
TRBJ2-7,TRBV7-2,TRBD1,few,CASRRTGGDEQYF,TGTGCCAGCAGAAGGACAGGTGGCGACGAGCAGTACTTC
TRBJ2-2,TRBV29-1,-,-,CSVGTPGELFF,TGCAGCGTTGGGACCCCCGGGGAGCTGTTTTTT
TRBJ2-1,TRBV5-1,TRBD2,-,CASSLASGSSYNEQFF,TGCGCCAGCAGCTTGGCCAGCGGGAGCTCCTACAATGAGCAGTTCTTC